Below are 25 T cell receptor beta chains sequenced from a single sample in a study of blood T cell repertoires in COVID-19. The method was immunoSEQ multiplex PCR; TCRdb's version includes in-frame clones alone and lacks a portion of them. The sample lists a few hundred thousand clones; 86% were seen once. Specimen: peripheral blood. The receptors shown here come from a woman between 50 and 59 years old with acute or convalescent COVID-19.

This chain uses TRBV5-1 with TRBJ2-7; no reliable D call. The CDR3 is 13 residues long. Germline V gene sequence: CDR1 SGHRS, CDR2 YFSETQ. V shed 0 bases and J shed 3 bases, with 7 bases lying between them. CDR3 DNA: TGCGCCAGCAGCTTGGCCTCGGGCTACGAGCAGTACTTC. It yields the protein CASSLASGYEQYF.

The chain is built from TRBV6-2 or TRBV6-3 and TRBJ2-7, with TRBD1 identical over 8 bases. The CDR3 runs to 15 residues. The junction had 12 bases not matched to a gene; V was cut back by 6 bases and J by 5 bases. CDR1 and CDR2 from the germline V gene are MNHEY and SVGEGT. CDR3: CASSPRGQGRHEQYF. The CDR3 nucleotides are TGTGCCAGCAGCCCCAGAGGACAGGGCCGCCACGAGCAGTACTTC.

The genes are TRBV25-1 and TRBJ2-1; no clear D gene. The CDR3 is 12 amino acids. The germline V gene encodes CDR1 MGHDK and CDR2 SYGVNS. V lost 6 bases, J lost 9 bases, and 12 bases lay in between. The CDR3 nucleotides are TGTGCCAGCAGCCAACCCCCGGGTGAGCAGTTCTTC. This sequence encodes CASSQPPGEQFF. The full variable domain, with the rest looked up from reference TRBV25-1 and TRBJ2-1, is EADIYQTPRYLVIGTGKKITLECSQTMGHDKMYWYQQDPGMELHLIHYSYGVNSTEKGDLSSESTVSRIRTEHFPLTLESARPSHTSQYLCASSQPPGEQFFGPGTRLTVL.

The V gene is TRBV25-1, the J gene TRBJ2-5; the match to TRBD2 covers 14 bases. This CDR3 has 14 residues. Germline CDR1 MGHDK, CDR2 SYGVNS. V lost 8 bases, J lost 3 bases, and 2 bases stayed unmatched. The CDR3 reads CASRLAGGKETQYF. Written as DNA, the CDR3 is TGTGCCAGCCGACTAGCGGGAGGGAAAGAGACCCAGTACTTC.

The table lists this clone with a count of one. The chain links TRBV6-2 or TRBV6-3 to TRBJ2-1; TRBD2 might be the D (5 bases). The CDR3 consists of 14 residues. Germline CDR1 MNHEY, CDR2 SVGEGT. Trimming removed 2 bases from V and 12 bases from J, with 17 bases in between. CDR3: CASSYQSGTVWQFF. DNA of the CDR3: TGTGCCAGCAGTTACCAGAGCGGAACCGTTTGGCAGTTCTTC.

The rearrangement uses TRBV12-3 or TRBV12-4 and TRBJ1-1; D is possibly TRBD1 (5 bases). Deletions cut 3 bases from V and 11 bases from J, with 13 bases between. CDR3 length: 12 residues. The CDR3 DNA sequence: TGTGCCAGCAGTTTCGACGGGGGAGGTGCTTTCTTT. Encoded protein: CASSFDGGGAFF.

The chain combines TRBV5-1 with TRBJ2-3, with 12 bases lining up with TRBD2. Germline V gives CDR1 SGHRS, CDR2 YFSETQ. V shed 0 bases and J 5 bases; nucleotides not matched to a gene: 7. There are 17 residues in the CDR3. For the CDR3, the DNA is TGCGCCAGCAGCTTGGTTCCGACTAGCGGGAGTAAAGATACGCAGTATTTT. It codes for CASSLVPTSGSKDTQYF.

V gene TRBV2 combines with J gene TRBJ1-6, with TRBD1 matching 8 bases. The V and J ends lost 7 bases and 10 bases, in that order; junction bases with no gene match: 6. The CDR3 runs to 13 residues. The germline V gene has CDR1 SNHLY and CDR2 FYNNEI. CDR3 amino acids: CASNDRGGSPLHF. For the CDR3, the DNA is TGTGCCAGCAACGACAGGGGCGGGTCACCCCTCCACTTT.

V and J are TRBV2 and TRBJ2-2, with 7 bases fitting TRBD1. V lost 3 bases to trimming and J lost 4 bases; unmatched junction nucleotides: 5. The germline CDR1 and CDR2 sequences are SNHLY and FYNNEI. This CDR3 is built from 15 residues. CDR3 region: CASSDATGSTGELFF. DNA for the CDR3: TGTGCCAGCAGTGATGCGACAGGGAGCACCGGGGAGCTGTTTTTT.

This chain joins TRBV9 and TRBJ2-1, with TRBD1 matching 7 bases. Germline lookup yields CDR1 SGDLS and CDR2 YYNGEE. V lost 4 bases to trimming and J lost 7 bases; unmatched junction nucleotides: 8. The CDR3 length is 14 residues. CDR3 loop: CASSPRQGWNEQFF. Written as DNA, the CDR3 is TGTGCCAGCAGCCCCAGACAGGGATGGAATGAGCAGTTCTTC.

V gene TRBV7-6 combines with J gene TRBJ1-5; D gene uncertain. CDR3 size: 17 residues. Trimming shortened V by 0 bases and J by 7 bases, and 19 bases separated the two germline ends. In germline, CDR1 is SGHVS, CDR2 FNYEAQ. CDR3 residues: CASSLASVRQEEQPQHF. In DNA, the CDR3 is TGTGCCAGCAGCTTAGCGAGCGTACGGCAGGAGGAGCAGCCCCAGCATTTT.

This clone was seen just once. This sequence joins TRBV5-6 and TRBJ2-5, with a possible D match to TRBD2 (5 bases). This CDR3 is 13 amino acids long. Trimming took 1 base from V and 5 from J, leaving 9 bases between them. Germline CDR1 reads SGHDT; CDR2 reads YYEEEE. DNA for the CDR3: TGTGCCAGCAGCTTGCTGGGAGTTGAGACCCAGTACTTC. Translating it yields CASSLLGVETQYF.

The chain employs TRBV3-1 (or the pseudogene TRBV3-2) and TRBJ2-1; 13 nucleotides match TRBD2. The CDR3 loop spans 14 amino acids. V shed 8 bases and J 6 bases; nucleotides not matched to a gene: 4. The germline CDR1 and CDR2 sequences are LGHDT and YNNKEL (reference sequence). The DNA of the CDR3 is TGTGCCAGCGGAACTAGCGGGAGGGCCAATGAGCAGTTCTTC. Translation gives CASGTSGRANEQFF.

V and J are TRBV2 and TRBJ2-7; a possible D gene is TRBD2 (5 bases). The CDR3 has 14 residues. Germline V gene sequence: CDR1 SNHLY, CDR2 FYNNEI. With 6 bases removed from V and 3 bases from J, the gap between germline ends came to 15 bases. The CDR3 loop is CASREGLGNYEQYF. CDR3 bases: TGTGCCAGCAGAGAGGGATTGGGTAACTACGAGCAGTACTTC. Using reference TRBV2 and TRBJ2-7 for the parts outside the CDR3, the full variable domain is EPEVTQTPSHQVTQMGQEVILRCVPISNHLYFYWYRQILGQKVEFLVSFYNNEISEKSEIFDDQFSVERPDGSNFTLKIRSTKLEDSAMYFCASREGLGNYEQYFGPGTRLTVT.

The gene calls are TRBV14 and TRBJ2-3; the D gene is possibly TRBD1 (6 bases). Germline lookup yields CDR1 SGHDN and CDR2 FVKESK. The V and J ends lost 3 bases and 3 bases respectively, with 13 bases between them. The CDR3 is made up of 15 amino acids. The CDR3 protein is CASSQDSLRTDTQYF. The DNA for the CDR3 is TGTGCCAGCAGCCAGGACAGTTTGCGGACAGATACGCAGTATTTT.

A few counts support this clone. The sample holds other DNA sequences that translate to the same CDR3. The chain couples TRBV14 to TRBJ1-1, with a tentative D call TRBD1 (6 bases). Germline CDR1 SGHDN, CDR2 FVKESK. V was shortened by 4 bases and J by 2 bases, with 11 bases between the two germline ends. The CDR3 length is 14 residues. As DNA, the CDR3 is TGTGCCAGCAGCCCCGCGGGGGCTAACACTGAAGCTTTCTTT. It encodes CASSPAGANTEAFF.

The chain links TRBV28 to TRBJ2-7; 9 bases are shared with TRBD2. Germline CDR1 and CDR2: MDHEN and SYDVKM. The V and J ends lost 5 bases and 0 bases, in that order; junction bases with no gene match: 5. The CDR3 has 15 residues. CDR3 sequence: CASSLAGRSSYEQYF. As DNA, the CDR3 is TGTGCCAGCAGTCTAGCGGGGAGGAGCTCCTACGAGCAGTACTTC.

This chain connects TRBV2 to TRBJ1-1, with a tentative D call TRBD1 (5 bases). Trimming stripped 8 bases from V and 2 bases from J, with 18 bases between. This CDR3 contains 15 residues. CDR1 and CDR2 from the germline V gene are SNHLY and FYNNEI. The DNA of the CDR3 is TGTGCCAGCGCTCCCGAGGCAGGGTATAACACTGAAGCTTTCTTT. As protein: CASAPEAGYNTEAFF.

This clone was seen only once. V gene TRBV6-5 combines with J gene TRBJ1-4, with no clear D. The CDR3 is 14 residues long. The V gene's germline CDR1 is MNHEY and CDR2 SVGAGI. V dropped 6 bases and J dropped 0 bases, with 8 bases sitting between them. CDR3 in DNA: TGTGCCAGCAGCCGGGGAACAACTAATGAAAAACTGTTTTTT. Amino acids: CASSRGTTNEKLFF.

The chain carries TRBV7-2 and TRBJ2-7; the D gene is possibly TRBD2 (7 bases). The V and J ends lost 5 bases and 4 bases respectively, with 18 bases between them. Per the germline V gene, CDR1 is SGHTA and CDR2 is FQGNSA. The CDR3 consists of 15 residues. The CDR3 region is CASSLGAGVWYEQYF. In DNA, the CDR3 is TGTGCCAGCAGCCTGGGGGCGGGAGTATGGTACGAGCAGTACTTC.

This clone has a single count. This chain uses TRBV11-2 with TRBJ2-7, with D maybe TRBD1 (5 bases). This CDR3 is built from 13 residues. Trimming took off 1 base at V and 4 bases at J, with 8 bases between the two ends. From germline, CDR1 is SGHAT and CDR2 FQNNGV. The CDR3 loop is CASSLAGNYEQYF. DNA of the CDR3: TGTGCCAGCAGCTTAGCAGGGAATTACGAGCAGTACTTC.

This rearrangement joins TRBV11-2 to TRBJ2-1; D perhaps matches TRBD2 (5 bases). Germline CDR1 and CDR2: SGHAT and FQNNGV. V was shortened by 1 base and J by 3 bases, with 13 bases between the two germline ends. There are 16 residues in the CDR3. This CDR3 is CASSLGARGLYNEQFF. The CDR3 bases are TGTGCCAGCAGCTTAGGTGCCCGAGGGCTCTACAATGAGCAGTTCTTC.

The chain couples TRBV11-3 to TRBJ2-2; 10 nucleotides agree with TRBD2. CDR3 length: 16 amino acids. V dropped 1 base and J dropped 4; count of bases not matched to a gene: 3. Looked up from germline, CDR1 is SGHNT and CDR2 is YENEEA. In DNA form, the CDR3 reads TGTGCCAGCAGCTTAGGGCTAGCGGGAGTCACCGGGGAGCTGTTTTTT. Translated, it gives CASSLGLAGVTGELFF.

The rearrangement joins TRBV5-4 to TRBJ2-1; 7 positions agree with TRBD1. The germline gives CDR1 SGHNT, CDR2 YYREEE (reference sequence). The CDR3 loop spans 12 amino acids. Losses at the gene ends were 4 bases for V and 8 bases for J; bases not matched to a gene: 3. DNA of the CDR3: TGTGCCAGCAGCGTTGACAGGGATGAGCAGTTCTTC. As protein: CASSVDRDEQFF.

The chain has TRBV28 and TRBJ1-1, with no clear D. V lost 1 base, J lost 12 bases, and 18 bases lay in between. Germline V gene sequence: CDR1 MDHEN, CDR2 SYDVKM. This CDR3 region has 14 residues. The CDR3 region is CASSLLGRRSATFF. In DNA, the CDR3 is TGTGCCAGCAGTTTATTGGGCAGACGGTCGGCGACTTTCTTT.